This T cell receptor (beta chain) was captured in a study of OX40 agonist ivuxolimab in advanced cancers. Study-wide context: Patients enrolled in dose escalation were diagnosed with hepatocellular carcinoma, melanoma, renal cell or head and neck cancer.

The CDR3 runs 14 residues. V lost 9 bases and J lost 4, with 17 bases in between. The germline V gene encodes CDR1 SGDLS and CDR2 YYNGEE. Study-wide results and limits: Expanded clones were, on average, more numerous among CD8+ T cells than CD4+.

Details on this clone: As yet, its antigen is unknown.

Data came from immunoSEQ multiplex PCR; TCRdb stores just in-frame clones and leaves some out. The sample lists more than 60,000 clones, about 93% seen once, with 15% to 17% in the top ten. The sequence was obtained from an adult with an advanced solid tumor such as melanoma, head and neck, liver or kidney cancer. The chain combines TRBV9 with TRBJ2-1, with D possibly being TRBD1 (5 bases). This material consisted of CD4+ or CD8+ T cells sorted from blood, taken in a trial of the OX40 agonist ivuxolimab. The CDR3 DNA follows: TGTGCCACCACACCTACAGGCCAATACAATGAGCAGTTCTTC. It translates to CATTPTGQYNEQFF.